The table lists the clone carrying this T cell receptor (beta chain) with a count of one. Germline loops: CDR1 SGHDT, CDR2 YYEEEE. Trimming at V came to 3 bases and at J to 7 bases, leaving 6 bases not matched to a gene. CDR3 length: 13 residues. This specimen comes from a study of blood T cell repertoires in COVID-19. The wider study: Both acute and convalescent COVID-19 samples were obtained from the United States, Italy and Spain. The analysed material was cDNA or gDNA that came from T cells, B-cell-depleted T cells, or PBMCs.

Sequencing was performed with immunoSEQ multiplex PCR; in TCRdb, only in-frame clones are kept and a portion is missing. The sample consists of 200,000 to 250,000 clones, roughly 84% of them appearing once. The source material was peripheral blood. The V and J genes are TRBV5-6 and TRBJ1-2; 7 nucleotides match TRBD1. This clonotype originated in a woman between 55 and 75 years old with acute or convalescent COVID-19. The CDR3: CASSWKGAGGYTF. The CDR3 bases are TGTGCCAGCAGCTGGAAGGGGGCTGGTGGCTACACCTTC.